This TCR beta chain was recovered during a study of T cells in Graves' hyperthyroidism and ophthalmopathy. Findings and limits, study-wide: Blood also contained most expanded thyroid clonotypes above 0.001. Ophthalmopathy could be told apart from stable hyperthyroidism with a 13 V-J model.

RNA transcripts served as the template for amplifying TCR beta CDR3 regions. The primer set for the first-round RT-PCR of the TCR CDR3 was HTBI. From the multiplex PCR reads, TCRdb called clonotypes with MiXCR, one entry per CDR3 protein. The table shows roughly 570,000 distinct CDR3 sequences, with around 46% occurring only once. This clonotype came up many times. Its antigen is not identified. The CDR3 has 13 amino acids. V was trimmed by 3 bases and J by 6 bases, leaving 11 bases between them. Germline V CDR1 and CDR2: KGHDR, SFDVKD. The V gene is TRBV24-1, the J gene TRBJ2-7, with D perhaps TRBD2 (5 bases). The sample taken for sequencing was peripheral blood or thyroid tissue (not recorded which). This clonotype was sampled from a young woman with Graves' hyperthyroidism. This CDR3 reads CATSDPGLGEQYF. The CDR3 nucleotides are TGTGCCACCAGTGATCCCGGACTGGGCGAGCAGTACTTC.